This TCR beta chain was captured in a study of neurological immune-mediated disorders. Whole-study findings and limits: Private repertoires in all groups were suggested by the absence of shared CDR3 amino acid sequences among expanded clones across subjects. Falling below healthy controls, multiple sclerosis showed the least TCR clonal expansion, while HTLV-1-associated myelopathy showed the most.

This clonotype has at least ten counts. Its matching antigen is unknown. cDNA synthesis was performed by 5'RACE with 10-nucleotide random UMIs. Sequencing runs each yielded over 170 million TCR-beta sequences from 15-18 subjects. TCRdb reprocessed the 5' RACE reads via MiXCR and lists one record per CDR3 protein. Of about 120,000 distinct CDR3 sequences in the sample, approximately 3.2% were seen once. Germline V gene sequence: CDR1 DFQATT, CDR2 SNEGSKA (reference sequence). This CDR3 has 12 amino acids. V dropped 3 bases and J dropped 9; count of bases not matched to a gene: 5. The genes are TRBV20-1 and TRBJ2-1; 7 bases align to TRBD2. The clonotype originates from a woman between 25 and 40 years old with multiple sclerosis. The material sequenced was PBMCs. CDR3 amino acids: CSARRTRSEQFF. The DNA for the CDR3 is TGCAGTGCTAGGAGGACTAGGAGTGAGCAGTTCTTC.